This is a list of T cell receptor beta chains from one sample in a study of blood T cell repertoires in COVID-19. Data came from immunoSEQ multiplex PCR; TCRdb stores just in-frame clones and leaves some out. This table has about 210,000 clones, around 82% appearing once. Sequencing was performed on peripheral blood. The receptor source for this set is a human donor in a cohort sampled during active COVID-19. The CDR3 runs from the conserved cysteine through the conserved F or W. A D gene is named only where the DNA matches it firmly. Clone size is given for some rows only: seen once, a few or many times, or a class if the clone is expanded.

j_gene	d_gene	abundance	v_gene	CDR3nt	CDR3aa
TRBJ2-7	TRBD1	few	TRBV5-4	TGTGCCAGCAGCTGGGGACAGACCCCCTCCTACGAGCAGTACTTC	CASSWGQTPSYEQYF
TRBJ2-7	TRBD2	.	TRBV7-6	TGTGCCAGCAGCCCCGCCGGGGGGGGCCGCGAGCAGTACTTC	CASSPAGGGREQYF
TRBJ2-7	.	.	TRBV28	TGTGCCAGCAGTAGCCCAGGGGCAGATCCCTACGAGCAGTACTTC	CASSSPGADPYEQYF
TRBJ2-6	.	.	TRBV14	TGTGCCAGCAGCCCCTATGCGTCGGGAGTTCACTCTGGGGCCAACGTCCTGACTTTC	CASSPYASGVHSGANVLTF
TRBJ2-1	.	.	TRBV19	TGTGCCAGTAGTATTAACAGGGATAGTAGGGAGCAGTTCTTC	CASSINRDSREQFF
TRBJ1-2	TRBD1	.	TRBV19	TGTGCCAGTAGTCCTCGACAGGGATCTAGTTATGGCTACACCTTC	CASSPRQGSSYGYTF
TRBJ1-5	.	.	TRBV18	TGTGCCAGCTCACCTCCTCCGGGGTGGGGTAGCAATCAGCCCCAGCATTTT	CASSPPPGWGSNQPQHF
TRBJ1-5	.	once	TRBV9	TGTGCCAGCAGCCGAGGGACAATTAGCAATCAGCCCCAGCATTTT	CASSRGTISNQPQHF
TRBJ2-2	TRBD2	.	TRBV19	TGTGCCAGTAGTTCCCTAGCGGGGGGGCCCACCGGGGAGCTGTTTTTT	CASSSLAGGPTGELFF
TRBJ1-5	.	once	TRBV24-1	TGTGCCACCAGTGACCCCAGGGAGGAAAGCAATCAGCCCCAGCATTTT	CATSDPREESNQPQHF
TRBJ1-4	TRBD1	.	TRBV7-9	TGTGCCAGCAGCCCCCCCGGGACAGGGAATGAAAAACTGTTTTTT	CASSPPGTGNEKLFF
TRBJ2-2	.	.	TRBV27	TGTGCCAGCAGTAAGAGCAACGGGGAGCTGTTTTTT	CASSKSNGELFF
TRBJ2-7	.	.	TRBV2	TGTGCCAGCAGTGAATTTCTAGCGAAAACCTACGAGCAGTACTTC	CASSEFLAKTYEQYF
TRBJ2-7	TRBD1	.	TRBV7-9	TGTGCCAGCAGCTTAGGACAGGGGGCCTGGTACGAGCAGTACTTC	CASSLGQGAWYEQYF
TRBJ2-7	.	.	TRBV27	TGTGCCAGCAGCCTATACCCATCGGGGGCCTACGAGCAGTACTTC	CASSLYPSGAYEQYF
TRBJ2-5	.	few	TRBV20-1	TGCAGTGCTAGTAATCCGTCCAGGGAAGAGACCCAGTACTTC	CSASNPSREETQYF
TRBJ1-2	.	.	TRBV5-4	TGTGCCAGCAGCTTGGAAAACCCGGTTCCCTATGGCTACACCTTC	CASSLENPVPYGYTF
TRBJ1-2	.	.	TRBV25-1	TGTGCCAGCAGTGAATTGAGAGGCAATTATGAAGGCTACACCTTC	CASSELRGNYEGYTF
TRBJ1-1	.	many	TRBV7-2	TGTGCCAGCAGCTTCCCTGGGGGCAGGACTGAAGCTTTCTTT	CASSFPGGRTEAFF
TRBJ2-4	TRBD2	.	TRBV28	TGTGCCAGCAGTTTATATACTAGCGGGAGCGTAGCCAAAAACATTCAGTACTTC	CASSLYTSGSVAKNIQYF
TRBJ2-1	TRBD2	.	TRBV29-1	TGCAGCGTGACGGGACTAGCGGGGACCAATGAGCAGTTCTTC	CSVTGLAGTNEQFF
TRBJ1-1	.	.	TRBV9	TGTGCCAGCAGCCTGTCGGTAACCCTGAACACTGAAGCTTTCTTT	CASSLSVTLNTEAFF
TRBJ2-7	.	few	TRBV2	TGTGCCAGGGGAGTTGTCCTAAGCCCCTACGAGCAGTACTTC	CARGVVLSPYEQYF
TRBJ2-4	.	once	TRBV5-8	TGTGCCACTCGGGTCAGGGGAGGGCAAAACATTCAGTACTTC	CATRVRGGQNIQYF
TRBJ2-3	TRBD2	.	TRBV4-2	TGTGCCAGCAGCCAGGGAGTAGAGCGGGGAGATACGCAGTATTTT	CASSQGVERGDTQYF
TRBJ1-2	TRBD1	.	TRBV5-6	TGTGCCAGCAGCTTGAGAGGACAGGAAAGGGTCGGCTACACCTTC	CASSLRGQERVGYTF
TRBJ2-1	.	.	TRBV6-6	TGTGCCAGCTCTCCCGTAGAGGTGGGCAATGAGCAGTTCTTC	CASSPVEVGNEQFF
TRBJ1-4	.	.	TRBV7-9	TGTGCCAGCAGCTTAGACTCAACTAATGAAAAACTGTTTTTT	CASSLDSTNEKLFF
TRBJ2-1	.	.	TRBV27	TGTGCCAGCACCTTCGGAGGCGAGCAGTTCTTC	CASTFGGEQFF
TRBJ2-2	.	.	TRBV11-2	TGTGCCAGCAGCTTATCGATTGAACGGCAGGCGAACACCGGGGAGCTGTTTTTT	CASSLSIERQANTGELFF
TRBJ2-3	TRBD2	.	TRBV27	TGTGCCAGCAGTTTAGGCGGGGGGGTGGTAGGAAATACGCAGTATTTT	CASSLGGGVVGNTQYF
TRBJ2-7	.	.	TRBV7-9	TGTGCCAGCAGCTTAGGAGACAGGCTACTAGAGGAGCAGTACTTC	CASSLGDRLLEEQYF
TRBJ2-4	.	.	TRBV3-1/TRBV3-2	TGTGCCAGCAGCCAAGCTGTTCGGACACGGGAAAACATTCAGTACTTC	CASSQAVRTRENIQYF
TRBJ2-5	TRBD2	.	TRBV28	TGTGCCAGCAGTTCCGCAGCGGGACTAGCGGGGGAGACCCAGTACTTC	CASSSAAGLAGETQYF
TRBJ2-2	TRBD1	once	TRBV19	TGTGCCAGCTCCCGGGACAGATCCACCGGGGAGCTGTTTTTT	CASSRDRSTGELFF
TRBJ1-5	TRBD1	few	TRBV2	TGTGCCAGCGGGACAGGGGTGGTGCCCCAGCATTTT	CASGTGVVPQHF
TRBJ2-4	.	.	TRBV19	TGTGCCAGTAGTATGGACAGAACCAAAAACATTCAGTACTTC	CASSMDRTKNIQYF
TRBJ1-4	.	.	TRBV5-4	TGTGCCAGCAGCTTTAAAGGGGGTTTTAATGAAAAACTGTTTTTT	CASSFKGGFNEKLFF
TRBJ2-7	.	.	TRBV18	TGTGCCAGCTCACTTAGCGGCAGCTCCTACGAGCAGTACTTC	CASSLSGSSYEQYF
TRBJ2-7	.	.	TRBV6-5	TGTGCCAGCAGCCTTACCTACGAGCAGTACTTC	CASSLTYEQYF
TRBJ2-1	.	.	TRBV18	TGTGCCAGCTCACCCTCGCAGGGTGGGTACAATGAGCAGTTCTTC	CASSPSQGGYNEQFF
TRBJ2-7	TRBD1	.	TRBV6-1	TGTGCCAGCAGTGAATCGTGGACAGGCGGGCCCCACTTC	CASSESWTGGPHF
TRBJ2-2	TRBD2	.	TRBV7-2	TGTGCCACGTCAACTAGCGGGGGGAACACCGGGGAGCTGTTTTTT	CATSTSGGNTGELFF
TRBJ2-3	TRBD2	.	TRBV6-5	TGTGCCAGCCGACCGACTAGCGGGAGGACAGATACGCAGTATTTT	CASRPTSGRTDTQYF
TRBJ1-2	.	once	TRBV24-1	TGTGCCACCAGTGATCGAGGAGGGGCTAACTATGGCTACACCTTC	CATSDRGGANYGYTF
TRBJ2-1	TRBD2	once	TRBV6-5	TGTGCCGGGGGGCGGATAGCGGGAGTCGGGAATGAGCAGTTCTTC	CAGGRIAGVGNEQFF
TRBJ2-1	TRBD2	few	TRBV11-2	TGTGCCAGCAGCTTAGAGAGCGGCGGGGGGGCGTTCTTC	CASSLESGGGAFF
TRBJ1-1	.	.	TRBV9	TGTGCCAGCAGTCGGGAGCTGAACACTGAAGCTTTCTTT	CASSRELNTEAFF
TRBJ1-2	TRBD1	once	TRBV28	TGTGCCAGCAGTTCGGGGGACAGGATCTATGGCTACACCTTC	CASSSGDRIYGYTF
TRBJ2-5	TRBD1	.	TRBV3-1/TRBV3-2	TGTGCCAGCAGCCAAGAGGGACAGGGGGCGAAGACCCAGTACTTC	CASSQEGQGAKTQYF
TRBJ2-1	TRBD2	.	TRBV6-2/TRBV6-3	TGTGCCAGCACCCCCCGACCGCGCGGGAGCTCCTACAATGAGCAGTTCTTC	CASTPRPRGSSYNEQFF
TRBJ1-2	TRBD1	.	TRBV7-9	TGTGCCAGCAGCTTAGGGACGGGGAGGACAGGACTCTTC	CASSLGTGRTGLF
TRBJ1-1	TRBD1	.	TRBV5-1	TGCGCCAGCAGCCTGGGACAGGGGGCGAGCACTGAAGCTTTCTTT	CASSLGQGASTEAFF
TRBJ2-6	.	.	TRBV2	TGTGCCAGCAGGCCACAGGGATTTCGGTTCTCTGGGGCCAACGTCCTGACTTTC	CASRPQGFRFSGANVLTF
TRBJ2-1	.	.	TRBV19	TGTGCCAGTAGTTGGAGCGGTGAGCAGTTCTTC	CASSWSGEQFF